This TCR beta chain appears in the sequencing data of a study of cytomegalovirus exposure and HLA in healthy donors (TCRdb year 2017). In the study overall: A later analysis indicated that the roughly 120 validation repertoires were generated on the platform also employed for the approximately 700 repertoires of the first cohort. A separate validation cohort of roughly 110 different subjects was used in addition to the roughly 700-subject first cohort. The aim of the study was to test whether cataloging public T cell receptors could identify signatures of past pathogen exposure. To predict cytomegalovirus infection status, the study combined high-throughput TCR immunosequencing, statistical association of individual TCRs with disease status, and machine learning.

Ends trimmed: V by 8 bases, J by 5 bases; bases unmatched to a gene: 4. The CDR3 starts with the cysteine, ends with the phenylalanine, and has 13 residues. Only the CDR3 DNA stays, 39 bases, in frame from base 1. As encoded in the germline V gene, CDR1 is MGHDK while CDR2 is SYGVNS. Comment on this clone: Its antigen remains unidentified. The record has no base qualities; no much larger clone is one base away.

Results the study describes overall, beyond this receptor: A few of the identified cytomegalovirus-associated TCR beta chains were confirmed in vitro to be specific for cytomegalovirus antigens. Most TCR sequences were observed very rarely across donors, whereas some public TCRs were present in many individuals. The validation cohort had no HLA typing available for a later analysis, so co-occurrence within that cohort was assessed over all 120 or so repertoires. In both the original and validation cohorts, the classifier was reported to diagnose cytomegalovirus status with high specificity and sensitivity. According to the authors, the approach could potentially be generalized to other disease states and immunological phenotypes. Subsequent analysis determined that TCRs grouped into clusters in the first cohort also showed a tendency toward co-occurrence across the approximately 110 validation repertoires, and 90% to 95% of cluster scores exceeded 0. The study listed 170 or so TCR beta chains as associated with cytomegalovirus.

Donors formed part of the validation cohort, which comprised fewer than 150 subjects and was distinct from the first cohort of under 800 subjects. The library was generated by the immunoSEQ multiplex PCR assay. As for the original processing: A statistical classification framework was built to diagnose cytomegalovirus status from the catalog of TCR beta chain sequences. As stored in TCRdb, this immuneACCESS dataset retains in-frame rearrangements with V and J assigned. A fraction of the clones does not appear; measured against another copy, unresolved V genes explain less than half of the discrepancy, and the remainder lacks a known reason. V and J calls and clone size follow that table, whereas D and trimming were derived from the DNA. The sample records 200,000 to 300,000 clones, about 86% of which are singletons. The ten largest clonotypes hold 2.6% of the sample.

The receptor was isolated from a young man in good health and CMV-seronegative. The sequence joins TRBV25-1 to TRBJ1-1; 11 bases in the junction line up with TRBD1. The source material was PBMCs. DNA sequence: TGTGCCAGCCAGGGGACAGGGGGTACTGAAGCTTTCTTT. This encodes CASQGTGGTEAFF.